This T cell receptor (beta chain) appears in the sequencing data of a study of OX40 agonist ivuxolimab in advanced cancers. Across the whole study: Patients were dosed with the agonistic anti-OX40 (CD134) antibody ivuxolimab. The dose-escalation cohort was approximately 81% male, with a mean age of about 56 years, ranging roughly 23 to 79.

Repertoires were generated with immunoSEQ multiplex PCR, while TCRdb's copy carries only in-frame clones and drops some. The table has around 76,000 clones, around 81% seen once; the top ten hold 5.9%. The V gene's germline CDR1 is KGHSH and CDR2 LQKENI. V shed 6 bases, J shed 6 bases, and the junction held 8 bases outside the gene matches. The CDR3 spans 14 residues. Specimen: CD4+ or CD8+ T cells sorted from blood, collected in a trial of the OX40 agonist ivuxolimab. The V gene is TRBV18, the J gene TRBJ1-1, with 9 bases fitting TRBD1. This clonotype was obtained from an adult with an advanced solid tumor such as melanoma, head and neck, liver or kidney cancer. CDR3 in DNA: TGTGCCAGCTCCTCCGGGACAGGGCGTCCTGAAGCTTTCTTT. Protein product: CASSSGTGRPEAFF.